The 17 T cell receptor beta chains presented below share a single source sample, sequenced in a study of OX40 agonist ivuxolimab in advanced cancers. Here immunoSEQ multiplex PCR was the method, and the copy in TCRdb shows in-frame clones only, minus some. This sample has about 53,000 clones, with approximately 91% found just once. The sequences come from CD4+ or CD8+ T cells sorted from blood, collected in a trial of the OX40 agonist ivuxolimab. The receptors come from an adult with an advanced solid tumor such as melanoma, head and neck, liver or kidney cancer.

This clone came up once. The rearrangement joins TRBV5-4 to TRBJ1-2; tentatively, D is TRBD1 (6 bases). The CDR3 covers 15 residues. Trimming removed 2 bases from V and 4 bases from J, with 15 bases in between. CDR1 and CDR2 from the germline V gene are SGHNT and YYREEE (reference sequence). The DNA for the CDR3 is TGTGCCAGCAGCTTACCAGCCAGGGGCATCTATGGCTACACCTTC. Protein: CASSLPARGIYGYTF.

In DNA form, the CDR3 reads TGTGCCAGCAGCTTTAATTACAGGGGGCAGAATGAAAAACTGTTTTTT. Translation: CASSFNYRGQNEKLFF. This chain connects TRBV7-6 to TRBJ1-4; the match to TRBD1 covers 9 bases. Trimming at V came to 3 bases and at J to 5 bases, leaving 7 bases not matched to a gene. CDR1 and CDR2 from the germline V gene are SGHVS and FNYEAQ. The CDR3 covers 16 residues.

The CDR3 is CASSPAYEQYF. Written as DNA, the CDR3 is TGTGCCAGCAGTCCTGCTTACGAGCAGTACTTC. The chain carries TRBV27 and TRBJ2-7; D gene ambiguous. Trimming took 5 bases from V and 4 from J, leaving 6 bases between them. The CDR3 length is 11 residues. CDR1 and CDR2 (germline): MNHEY, SMNVEV (reference sequence).

DNA for the CDR3: TGTGCCAGCAGCTCGCCAGGGGGCGCTGATTCACCCCTCCACTTT. Residues: CASSSPGGADSPLHF. This chain connects TRBV7-9 to TRBJ1-6; 8 nucleotides match TRBD1. V lost 4 bases, J lost 8 bases, and 7 bases stayed unmatched. Looked up from germline, CDR1 is SEHNR and CDR2 is FQNEAQ (reference sequence). This CDR3 spans 15 amino acids. Using reference TRBV7-9 and TRBJ1-6 for the parts outside the CDR3, the full variable domain is DTGVSQNPRHKITKRGQNVTFRCDPISEHNRLYWYRQTLGQGPEFLTYFQNEAQLEKSRLLSDRFSAERPKGSFSTLEIQRTEQGDSAMYLCASSSPGGADSPLHFGNGTRLTVT.

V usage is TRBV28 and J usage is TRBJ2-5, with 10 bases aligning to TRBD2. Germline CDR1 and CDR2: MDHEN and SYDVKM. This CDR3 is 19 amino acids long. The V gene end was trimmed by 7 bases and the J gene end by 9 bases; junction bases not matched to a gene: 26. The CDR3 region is CASIPFGVSGLAGEHPQYF. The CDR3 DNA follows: TGTGCCAGCATCCCCTTTGGGGTTTCTGGGCTAGCGGGAGAACATCCCCAGTACTTC.

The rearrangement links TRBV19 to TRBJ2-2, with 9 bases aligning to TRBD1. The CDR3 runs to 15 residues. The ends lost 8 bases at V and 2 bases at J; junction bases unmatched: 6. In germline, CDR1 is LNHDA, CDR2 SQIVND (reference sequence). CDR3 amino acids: CASEQGAFNTGELFF. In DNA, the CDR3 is TGTGCCAGTGAACAGGGGGCTTTTAACACCGGGGAGCTGTTTTTT. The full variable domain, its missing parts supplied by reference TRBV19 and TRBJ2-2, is DGGITQSPKYLFRKEGQNVTLSCEQNLNHDAMYWYRQDPGQGLRLIYYSQIVNDFQKGDIAEGYSVSREKKESFPLTVTSAQKNPTAFYLCASEQGAFNTGELFFGEGSRLTVL.

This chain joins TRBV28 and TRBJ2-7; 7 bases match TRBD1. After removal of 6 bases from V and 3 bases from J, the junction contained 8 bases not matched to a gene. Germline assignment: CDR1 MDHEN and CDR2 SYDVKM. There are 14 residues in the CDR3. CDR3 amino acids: CASSEIDRVYEQYF. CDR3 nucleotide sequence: TGTGCCAGCAGCGAAATCGACAGGGTCTACGAGCAGTACTTC.

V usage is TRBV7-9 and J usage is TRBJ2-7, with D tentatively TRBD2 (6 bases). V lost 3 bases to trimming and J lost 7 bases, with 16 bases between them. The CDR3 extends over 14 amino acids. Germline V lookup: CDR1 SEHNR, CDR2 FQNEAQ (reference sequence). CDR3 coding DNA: TGTGCCAGCAGCTTCCCGCGGGACCCTTTGGAGCAGTACTTC. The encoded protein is CASSFPRDPLEQYF.

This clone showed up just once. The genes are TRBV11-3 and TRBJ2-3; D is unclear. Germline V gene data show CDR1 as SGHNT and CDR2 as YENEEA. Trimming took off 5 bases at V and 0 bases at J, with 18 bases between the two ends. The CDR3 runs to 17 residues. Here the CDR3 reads CASSQGVSRLSTDTQYF. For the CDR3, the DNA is TGTGCCAGCAGCCAAGGAGTAAGCAGACTCAGCACAGATACGCAGTATTTT.

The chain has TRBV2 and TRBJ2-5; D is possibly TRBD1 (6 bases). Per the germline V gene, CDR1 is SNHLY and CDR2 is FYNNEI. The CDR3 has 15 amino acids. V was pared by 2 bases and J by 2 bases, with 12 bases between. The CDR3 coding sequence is TGTGCCAGCAGTGAATGGGTGGACAGTCAAGAGACCCAGTACTTC. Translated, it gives CASSEWVDSQETQYF.

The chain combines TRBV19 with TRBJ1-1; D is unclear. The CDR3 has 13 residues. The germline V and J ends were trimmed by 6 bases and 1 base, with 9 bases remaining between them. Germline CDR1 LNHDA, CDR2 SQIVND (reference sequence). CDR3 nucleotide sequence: TGTGCCAGTAGGAGCATGGGGAACACTGAAGCTTTCTTT. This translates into CASRSMGNTEAFF.

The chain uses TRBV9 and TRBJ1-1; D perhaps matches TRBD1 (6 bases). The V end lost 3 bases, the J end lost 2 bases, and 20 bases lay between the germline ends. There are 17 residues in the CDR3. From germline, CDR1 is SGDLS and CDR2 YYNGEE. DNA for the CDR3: TGTGCCAGCAGCGCTAACCTCCACAGGGCTGGAAACACTGAAGCTTTCTTT. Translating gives CASSANLHRAGNTEAFF.

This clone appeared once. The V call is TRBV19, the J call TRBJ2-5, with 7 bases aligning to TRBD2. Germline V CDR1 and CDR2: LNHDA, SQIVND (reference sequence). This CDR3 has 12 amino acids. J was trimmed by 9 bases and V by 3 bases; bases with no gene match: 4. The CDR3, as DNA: TGTGCCAGTAGTATCCCTGGGGGGGCCCAGTACTTC. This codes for CASSIPGGAQYF.

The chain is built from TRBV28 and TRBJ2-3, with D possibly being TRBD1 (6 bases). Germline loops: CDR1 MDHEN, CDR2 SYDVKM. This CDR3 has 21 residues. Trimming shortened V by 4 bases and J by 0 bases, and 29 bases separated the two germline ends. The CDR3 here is CASSSYSGTPSDATSTDTQYF. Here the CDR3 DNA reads TGTGCCAGCAGTTCCTATTCCGGGACACCATCCGACGCTACTAGCACAGATACGCAGTATTTT.

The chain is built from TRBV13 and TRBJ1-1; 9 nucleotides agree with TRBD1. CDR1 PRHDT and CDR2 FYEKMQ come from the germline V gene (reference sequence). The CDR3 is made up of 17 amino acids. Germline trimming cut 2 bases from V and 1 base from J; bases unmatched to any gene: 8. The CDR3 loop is CASSLPQGQGRNTEAFF. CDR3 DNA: TGTGCCAGCAGCTTACCCCAGGGACAGGGAAGGAACACTGAAGCTTTCTTT.

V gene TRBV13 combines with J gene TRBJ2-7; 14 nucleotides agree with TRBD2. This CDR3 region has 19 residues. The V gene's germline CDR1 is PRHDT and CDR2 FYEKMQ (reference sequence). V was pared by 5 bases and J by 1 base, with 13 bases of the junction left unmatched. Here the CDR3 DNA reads TGTGCCAGCAGCCGGACGGGACTAGCGGGAGCCCCCTGGTCCTACGAGCAGTACTTC. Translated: CASSRTGLAGAPWSYEQYF.

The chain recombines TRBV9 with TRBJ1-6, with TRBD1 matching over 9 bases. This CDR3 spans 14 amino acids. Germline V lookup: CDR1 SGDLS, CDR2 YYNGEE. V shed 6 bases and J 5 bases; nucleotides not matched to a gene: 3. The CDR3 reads CASTTGGDNSPLHF. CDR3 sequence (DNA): TGTGCCAGCACTACAGGGGGCGATAATTCACCCCTCCACTTT.